This entry lists 10 T cell receptor beta chains sequenced from one sample in a study of shared T cell receptors in the human thymus (dated by TCRdb to about 2021). The method behind the library was the immunoSEQ multiplex PCR assay. What TCRdb holds here is the immuneACCESS table cut down to in-frame rearrangements. Part of the clones is not present; checked against another copy, under half of the missing clones reflect an unresolved V gene, and the others are unexplained. The sample data list hundreds of thousands of clones, and 85% to 95% of these were observed just once. About 0.02% of the sample goes to the ten largest clones. The specimen sequenced was thymocytes. The source is a human donor.

This chain links TRBV5-1 with TRBJ2-3, with D perhaps TRBD2 (6 bases). Trimming took off 4 bases at V and 5 bases at J, with 20 bases between the two ends. CDR1 is SGHRS and CDR2 is YFSETQ in the germline V gene. This CDR3 region has 16 residues. The DNA for the CDR3 is TGCGCCAGCAGCCCTGAGGCAGGGCTGCGGGGAGATACGCAGTATTTT. This encodes CASSPEAGLRGDTQYF.

This chain joins TRBV25-1 and TRBJ1-3, with no clear D. The germline V gene encodes CDR1 MGHDK and CDR2 SYGVNS. The CDR3 runs 14 residues. V lost 5 bases to trimming and J lost 3 bases, with 11 bases between them. The CDR3: CASSPPLGGNTIYF. CDR3 sequence (DNA): TGTGCCAGCAGTCCCCCTCTGGGTGGAAACACCATATATTTT.

The rearrangement uses TRBV5-1 and TRBJ2-3; TRBD1 agrees at 10 bases. V lost 6 bases, J lost 5 bases, and 12 bases stayed unmatched. CDR3 size: 16 residues. Per germline, CDR1 SGHRS and CDR2 YFSETQ. The CDR3 protein is CASKAPGTGAEDTQYF. The CDR3 DNA reads as TGCGCCAGCAAAGCGCCCGGGACAGGGGCGGAAGATACGCAGTATTTT.

The rearrangement uses TRBV11-2 and TRBJ2-7; 8 nucleotides line up with TRBD2. CDR3 size: 14 residues. Unmatched junction bases numbered 5, after V lost 3 bases and J lost 4 bases. Germline CDR1 and CDR2: SGHAT and FQNNGV. Here the CDR3 DNA reads TGTGCCAGCAGCTTTAGCGGGATCCGATACGAGCAGTACTTC. The encoded protein is CASSFSGIRYEQYF.

The J gene is TRBJ1-2, the V gene TRBV6-5, with D possibly TRBD1 on 5 matching bases. Germline loops: CDR1 MNHEY, CDR2 SVGAGI. V was shortened by 6 bases and J by 4 bases, with 18 bases between the two germline ends. The CDR3 contains 15 residues. The CDR3 loop is CASSRVADQGYGYTF. The CDR3 DNA is TGTGCCAGCAGCCGCGTTGCTGACCAGGGCTATGGCTACACCTTC.

This chain uses TRBV6-1 with TRBJ1-5; weak D call: TRBD1 (5 bases). Between the trimmed V and J ends, which lost 4 bases and 7 bases, there was a span of 14 bases. This CDR3 region has 14 residues. CDR1 and CDR2 (germline): MNHNS, SASEGT. CDR3 residues: CASSASGDRQPQHF. CDR3 coding DNA: TGTGCCAGCAGTGCGTCGGGGGATAGGCAGCCCCAGCATTTT.

V is TRBV7-3 and J is TRBJ1-5; possible D gene TRBD1, 6 bases. V was pared by 5 bases and J by 6 bases, with 14 bases between. CDR1 and CDR2 (germline): SGHTA, FQGTGA. The length of the CDR3 is 14 residues. The CDR3, as DNA: TGTGCCAGCAGCCTCGGGGGCTGCCTTCAGCCCCAGCATTTT. Translating it yields CASSLGGCLQPQHF.

This chain uses TRBV4-2 with TRBJ1-5; no firm D call. Germline CDR1 is LGHNA and CDR2 is YNFKEQ. Trimming took off 4 bases at V and 0 bases at J, with 7 bases between the two ends. This CDR3 spans 14 amino acids. For the CDR3, the DNA is TGTGCCAGCAGCCGCAGATATAGCAATCAGCCCCAGCATTTT. It translates to CASSRRYSNQPQHF.

The J gene is TRBJ2-3, the V gene TRBV7-2; 9 bases match TRBD2. V was clipped by 1 base and J by 0 bases; unmatched bases: 8. This CDR3 is 18 amino acids long. Germline loops: CDR1 SGHTA, CDR2 FQGNSA. Written as DNA, the CDR3 is TGTGCCAGCAGCTTAGAGGCGTGGGCGGGAGGGAGCACAGATACGCAGTATTTT. Residues: CASSLEAWAGGSTDTQYF.

The J gene is TRBJ1-3, the V gene TRBV4-1, with D unclear. Germline V gene sequence: CDR1 MGHRA, CDR2 YSYEKL. The V and J ends lost 1 base and 0 bases respectively, with 13 bases between them. The CDR3 totals 17 residues. CDR3 residues: CASSQVRRAASGNTIYF. The CDR3 coding sequence is TGCGCCAGCAGCCAAGTTCGAAGGGCAGCCTCTGGAAACACCATATATTTT.